This passage covers 5 T cell receptor beta chains from one sample sequenced in a study of T cells expressing NK-cell markers. From the 5' RACE reads, TCRdb lists one entry per CDR3 protein and no DNA. The ten most abundant clones cover about 0.4% of a sample with around 280,000 distinct CDR3 sequences. Sequencing input: blood T cells: a sorted CD56 or NKG2C T cell subset, CD4+ or CD8+ T cells, or bulk PBMC T cells (not recorded which). The source of these receptors is a man aged 18 to 30 in good health.

This chain links TRBV3-1 with TRBJ2-3; lacking DNA, the TRBD1 call made by TCRdb goes unchecked. This CDR3 is built from 16 residues. The germline V gene has CDR1 LGHDT and CDR2 YNNKEL (reference sequence). CDR3 protein: CASSRPVPAGTDTQYF.

V is TRBV7-6 and J is TRBJ2-3; checking the TCRdb D call of TRBD1 is not possible without DNA. The CDR3 length is 14 residues. Germline V CDR1 and CDR2: SGHVS, FNYEAQ. CDR3: CASSLTGGQDTQYF.

The J gene is TRBJ2-1, the V gene TRBV30. The germline V gene encodes CDR1 GTSNPN and CDR2 SVGIG (reference sequence). CDR3 length: 14 amino acids. The CDR3 spells CAWSPITPYNEQFF.

The chain links TRBV4-3 to TRBJ2-1; lacking DNA, the TRBD1 call made by TCRdb goes unchecked. The CDR3 has 12 amino acids. Germline-derived CDR1 and CDR2 are LGHNA and YSLEER. CDR3 residues: CASSHQTGEQFF.

V is TRBV10-3 and J is TRBJ2-7; with no DNA, the TCRdb D assignment of TRBD1 cannot be verified. The CDR3 loop spans 13 amino acids. CDR1 is ENHRY and CDR2 is SYGVKD in the germline V gene. CDR3 sequence: CAIGQPEIYEQYF.